The clone carrying this T cell receptor beta chain was detected only once. The ends were cut back, 0 bases at V and 5 bases at J, with 14 bases in the middle. This CDR3 contains 14 residues. Germline CDR1 SQVTM, CDR2 ANQGSEA. Profiled with immunoSEQ multiplex PCR; TCRdb holds only in-frame clones, not every one. This table has about 46,000 clones, approximately 85% appearing once. The data stem from a study of blood T cell repertoires in COVID-19. Study background: COVID-19 samples from acute and convalescent phases originated in the United States, Italy and Spain.

The source material was peripheral blood. The origin of this receptor is a man aged 55 to 70 with acute or convalescent COVID-19. The V call is TRBV29-1, the J call TRBJ2-7; D is undetermined. The DNA of the CDR3 is TGCAGCGTTGAAGACCCATCGAGGCTCCACGAGCAGTACTTC. Encoded protein: CSVEDPSRLHEQYF.